This T cell receptor beta chain is from a study of identical twins. Study results and caveats: The more abundant beta clonotypes in cord blood had fewer insertions, and memory repertoires did not show this. Within beta out-of-frame sequences, the excess sharing observed between twins was weaker.

All donors comprised healthy Caucasians. This clonotype was counted ten times or more. Its antigen is undetermined. The junction does not match germline at one end; this may be a read error. TCRdb called the 5' RACE reads again in MiXCR, with one record for every CDR3 protein. The data show 690,000 or so distinct CDR3 sequences, roughly 6% seen once. The source of this sequence is a man aged 18 to 30 in good health. Sequencing was done on a sample of naive T cells sorted from blood.

This chain's CDR3 is CASSRERGTLRLF. The CDR3 nucleotides are TGTGCCAGCAGCCGAGAACGCGGGACTCTCAGGCTCTTC. The V call is TRBV11-2, the J call TRBJ2-1; D is perhaps TRBD2 (6 bases). There are 13 residues in the CDR3. Germline CDR1 SGHAT, CDR2 FQNNGV.